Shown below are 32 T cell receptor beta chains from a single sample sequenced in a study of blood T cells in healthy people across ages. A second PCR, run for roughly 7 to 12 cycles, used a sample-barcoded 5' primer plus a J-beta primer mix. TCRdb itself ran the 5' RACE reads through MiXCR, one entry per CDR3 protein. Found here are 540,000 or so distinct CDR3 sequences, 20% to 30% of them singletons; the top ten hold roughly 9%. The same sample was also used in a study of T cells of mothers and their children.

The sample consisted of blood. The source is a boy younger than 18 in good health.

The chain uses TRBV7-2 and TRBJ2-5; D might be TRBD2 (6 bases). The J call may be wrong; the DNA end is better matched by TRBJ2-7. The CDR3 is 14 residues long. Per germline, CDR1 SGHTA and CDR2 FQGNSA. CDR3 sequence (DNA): TGTGCCAGCAGCCACGATGGGCGGGGCTACGAGCAGTACTTC. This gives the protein CASSHDGRGYEQYF.

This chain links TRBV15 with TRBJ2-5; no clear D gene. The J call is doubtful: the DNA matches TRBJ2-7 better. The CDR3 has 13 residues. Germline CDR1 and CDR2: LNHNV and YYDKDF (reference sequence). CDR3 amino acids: CATSIRATYEQYF. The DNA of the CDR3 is TGTGCCACCAGCATACGGGCGACCTACGAGCAGTACTTC.

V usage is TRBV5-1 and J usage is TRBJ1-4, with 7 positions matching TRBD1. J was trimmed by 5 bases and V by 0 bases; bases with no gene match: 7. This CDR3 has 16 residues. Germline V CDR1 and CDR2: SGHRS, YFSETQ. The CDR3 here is CASSLAFDRENEKLFF. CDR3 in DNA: TGCGCCAGCAGCTTGGCCTTTGACAGGGAGAATGAAAAACTGTTTTTT.

CDR3 amino acids: CASSLVAVWDRPYNQPQHF. The CDR3 DNA sequence: TGTGCCAGCAGCTTAGTTGCGGTGTGGGACAGGCCCTACAATCAGCCCCAGCATTTT. The chain carries TRBV7-9 and TRBJ1-5; TRBD1 aligns across 8 bases. V gave up 1 base and J gave up 3 bases; unmatched junction bases: 14. The CDR3 length is 19 residues. The germline V gene encodes CDR1 SEHNR and CDR2 FQNEAQ (reference sequence).

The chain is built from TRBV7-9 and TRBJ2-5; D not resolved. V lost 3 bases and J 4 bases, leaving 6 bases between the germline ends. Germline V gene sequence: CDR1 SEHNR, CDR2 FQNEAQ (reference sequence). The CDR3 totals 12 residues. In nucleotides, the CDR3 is TGTGCCAGCAGCTTTACAAGAGAGACCCAGTACTTC. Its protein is CASSFTRETQYF. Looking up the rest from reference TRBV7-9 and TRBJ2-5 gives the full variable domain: DTGVSQNPRHKITKRGQNVTFRCDPISEHNRLYWYRQTLGQGPEFLTYFQNEAQLEKSRLLSDRFSAERPKGSFSTLEIQRTEQGDSAMYLCASSFTRETQYFGPGTRLLVL.

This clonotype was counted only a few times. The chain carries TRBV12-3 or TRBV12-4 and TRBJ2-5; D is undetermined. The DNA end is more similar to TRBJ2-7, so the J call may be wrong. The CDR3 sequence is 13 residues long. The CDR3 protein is CASSFFGAYEQYF. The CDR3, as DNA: TGTGCCAGCAGTTTTTTTGGGGCCTACGAGCAGTACTTC.

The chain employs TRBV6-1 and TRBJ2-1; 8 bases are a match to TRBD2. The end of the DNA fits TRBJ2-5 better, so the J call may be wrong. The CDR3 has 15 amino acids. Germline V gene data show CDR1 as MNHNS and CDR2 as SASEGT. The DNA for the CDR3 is TGTGCCAGCAGTGAAGCGGGGACTAGAGGGGAGACCCAGTACTTC. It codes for CASSEAGTRGETQYF.

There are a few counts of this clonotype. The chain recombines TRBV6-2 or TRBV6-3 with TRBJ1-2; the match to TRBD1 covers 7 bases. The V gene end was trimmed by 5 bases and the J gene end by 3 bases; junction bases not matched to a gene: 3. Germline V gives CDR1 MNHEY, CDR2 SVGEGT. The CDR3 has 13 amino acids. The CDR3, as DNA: TGTGCCAGCAGTGCCCAGGGGGACTATGGCTACACCTTC. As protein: CASSAQGDYGYTF.

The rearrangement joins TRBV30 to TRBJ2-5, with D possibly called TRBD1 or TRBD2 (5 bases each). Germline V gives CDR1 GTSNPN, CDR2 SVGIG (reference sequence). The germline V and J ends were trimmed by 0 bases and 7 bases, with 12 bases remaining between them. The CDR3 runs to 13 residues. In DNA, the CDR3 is TGTGCCTGGAGTGTACTCGGGGCTAGGACCCAGTACTTC. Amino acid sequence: CAWSVLGARTQYF. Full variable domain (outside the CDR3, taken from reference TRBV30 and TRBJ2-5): SQTIHQWPATLVQPVGSPLSLECTVEGTSNPNLYWYRQAAGRGLQLLFYSVGIGQISSEVPQNLSASRPQDRQFILSSKKLLLSDSGFYLCAWSVLGARTQYFGPGTRLLVL.

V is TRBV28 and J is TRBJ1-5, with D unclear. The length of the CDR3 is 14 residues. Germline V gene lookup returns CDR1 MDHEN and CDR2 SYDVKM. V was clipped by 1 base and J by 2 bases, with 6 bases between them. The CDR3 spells CASSLLAGNQPQHF. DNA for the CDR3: TGTGCCAGCAGTTTATTAGCGGGCAATCAGCCCCAGCATTTT.

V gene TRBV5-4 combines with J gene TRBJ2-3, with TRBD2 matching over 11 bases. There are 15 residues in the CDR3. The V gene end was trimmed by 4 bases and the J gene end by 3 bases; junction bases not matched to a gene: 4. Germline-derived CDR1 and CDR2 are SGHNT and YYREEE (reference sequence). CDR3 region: CASSPVAGGTDTQYF. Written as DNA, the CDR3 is TGTGCCAGCAGCCCCGTAGCGGGGGGGACAGATACGCAGTATTTT.

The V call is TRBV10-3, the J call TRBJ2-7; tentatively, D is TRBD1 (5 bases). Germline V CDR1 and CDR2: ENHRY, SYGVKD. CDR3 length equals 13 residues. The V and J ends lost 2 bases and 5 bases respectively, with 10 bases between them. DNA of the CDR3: TGTGCCATCAGTGAGGGACATCCGGACGAGCAGTACTTC. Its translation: CAISEGHPDEQYF.

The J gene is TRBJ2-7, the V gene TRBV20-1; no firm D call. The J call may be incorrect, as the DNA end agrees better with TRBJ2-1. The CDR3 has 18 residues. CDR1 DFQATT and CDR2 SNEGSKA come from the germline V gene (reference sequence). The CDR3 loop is CSARTPIGEAEFYNEQFF. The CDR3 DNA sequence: TGCAGTGCTAGAACCCCTATAGGCGAGGCGGAGTTCTACAATGAGCAGTTCTTC.

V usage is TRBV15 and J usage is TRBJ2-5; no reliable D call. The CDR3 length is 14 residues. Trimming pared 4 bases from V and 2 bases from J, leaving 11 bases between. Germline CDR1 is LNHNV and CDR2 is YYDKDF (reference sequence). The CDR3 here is CATSTQALQETQYF. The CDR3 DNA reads TGTGCCACCAGCACCCAAGCACTTCAAGAGACCCAGTACTTC. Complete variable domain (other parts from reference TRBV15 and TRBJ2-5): DAMVIQNPRYQVTQFGKPVTLSCSQTLNHNVMYWYQQKSSQAPKLLFHYYDKDFNNEADTPDNFQSRRPNTSFCFLDIRSPGLGDTAMYLCATSTQALQETQYFGPGTRLLVL.

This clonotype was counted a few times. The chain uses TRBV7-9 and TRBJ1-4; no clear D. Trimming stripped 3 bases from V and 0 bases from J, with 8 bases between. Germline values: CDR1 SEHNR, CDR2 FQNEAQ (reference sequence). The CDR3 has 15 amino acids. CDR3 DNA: TGTGCCAGCAGCTTCGGCAGTGCAACTAATGAAAAACTGTTTTTT. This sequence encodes CASSFGSATNEKLFF.

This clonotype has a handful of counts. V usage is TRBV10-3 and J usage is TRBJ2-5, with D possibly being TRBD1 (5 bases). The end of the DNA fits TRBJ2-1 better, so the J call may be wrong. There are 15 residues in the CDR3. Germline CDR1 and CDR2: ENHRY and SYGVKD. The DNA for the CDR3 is TGTGCCATCAGTGGCTCAGGGATTAGTATTTATGAGCAGTTCTTC. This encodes CAISGSGISIYEQFF.

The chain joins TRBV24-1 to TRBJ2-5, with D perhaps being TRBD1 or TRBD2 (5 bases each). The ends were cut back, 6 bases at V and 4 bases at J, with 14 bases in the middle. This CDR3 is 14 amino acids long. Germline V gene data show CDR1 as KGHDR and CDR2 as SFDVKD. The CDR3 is CATSTGTAAETQYF. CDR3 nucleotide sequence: TGTGCCACCAGTACCGGGACCGCGGCAGAGACCCAGTACTTC.

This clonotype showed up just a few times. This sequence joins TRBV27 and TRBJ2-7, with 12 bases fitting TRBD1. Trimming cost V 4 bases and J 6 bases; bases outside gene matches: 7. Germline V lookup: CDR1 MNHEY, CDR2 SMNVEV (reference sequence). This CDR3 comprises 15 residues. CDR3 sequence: CASSYGTGGLSEQYF. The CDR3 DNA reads TGTGCCAGCAGTTACGGGACAGGGGGCCTTTCCGAGCAGTACTTC.

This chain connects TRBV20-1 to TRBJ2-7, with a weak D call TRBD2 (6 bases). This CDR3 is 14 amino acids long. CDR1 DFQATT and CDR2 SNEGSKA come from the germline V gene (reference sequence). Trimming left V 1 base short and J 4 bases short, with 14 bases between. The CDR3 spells CSARATGLIYEQYF. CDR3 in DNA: TGCAGTGCTAGAGCCACAGGACTAATTTACGAGCAGTACTTC.

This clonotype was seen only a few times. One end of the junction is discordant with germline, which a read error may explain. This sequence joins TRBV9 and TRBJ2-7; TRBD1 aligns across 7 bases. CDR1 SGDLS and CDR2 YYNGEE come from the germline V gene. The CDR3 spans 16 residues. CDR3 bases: TGTGCCAGCAGCGCAATAACAGGGGTTCCCTCCTACAAGCAGTACTTC. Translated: CASSAITGVPSYKQYF. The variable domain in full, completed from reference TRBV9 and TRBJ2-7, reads DSGVTQTPKHLITATGQRVTLRCSPRSGDLSVYWYQQSLDQGLQFLIQYYNGEERAKGNILERFSAQQFPDLHSELNLSSLELGDSALYFCASSAITGVPSYKQYFGPGTRLTVT.

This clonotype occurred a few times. For the CDR3, the DNA is TGTGCCACCAGCGTCAGGGGGCGCGGCATTCAGTACTTC. This sequence encodes CATSVRGRGIQYF. This chain uses TRBV15 with TRBJ2-4; 8 bases are a match to TRBD1. The V gene end was trimmed by 5 bases and the J gene end by 9 bases; junction bases not matched to a gene: 6. This CDR3 has 13 amino acids. The germline V gene encodes CDR1 LNHNV and CDR2 YYDKDF (reference sequence).

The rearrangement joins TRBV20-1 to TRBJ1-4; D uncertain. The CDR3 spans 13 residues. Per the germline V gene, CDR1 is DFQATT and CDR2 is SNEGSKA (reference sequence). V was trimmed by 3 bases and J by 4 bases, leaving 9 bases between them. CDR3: CSASKVFNEKLFF. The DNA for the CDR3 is TGCAGTGCTAGTAAGGTGTTTAATGAAAAACTGTTTTTT.

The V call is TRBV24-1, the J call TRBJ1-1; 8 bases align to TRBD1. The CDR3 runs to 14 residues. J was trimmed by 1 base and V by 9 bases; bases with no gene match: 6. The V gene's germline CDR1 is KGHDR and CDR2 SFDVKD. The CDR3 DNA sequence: TGTGCCACCCGCGGACAGGGAGGGAACACTGAAGCTTTCTTT. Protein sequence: CATRGQGGNTEAFF.

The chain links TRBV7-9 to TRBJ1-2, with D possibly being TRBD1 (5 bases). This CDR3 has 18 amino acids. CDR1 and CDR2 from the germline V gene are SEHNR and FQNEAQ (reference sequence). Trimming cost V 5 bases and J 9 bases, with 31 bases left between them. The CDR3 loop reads CASSPSLSRVMEGHRYTF. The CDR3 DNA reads TGTGCCAGCAGCCCCTCCCTCAGCAGGGTCATGGAAGGTCACCGCTACACCTTC.

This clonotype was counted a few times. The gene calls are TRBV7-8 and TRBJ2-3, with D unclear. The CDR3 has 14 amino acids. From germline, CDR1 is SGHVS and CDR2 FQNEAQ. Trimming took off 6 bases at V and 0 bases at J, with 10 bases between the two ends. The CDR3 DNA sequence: TGTGCCAGCAGTCAACTGCAGAGCACAGATACGCAGTATTTT. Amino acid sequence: CASSQLQSTDTQYF.

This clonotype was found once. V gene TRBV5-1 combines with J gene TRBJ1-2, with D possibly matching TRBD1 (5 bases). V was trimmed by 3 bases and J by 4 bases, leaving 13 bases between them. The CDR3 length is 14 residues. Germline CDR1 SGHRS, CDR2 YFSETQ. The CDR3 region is CASSSGTAGYGYTF. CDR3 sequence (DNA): TGCGCCAGCAGCTCAGGGACCGCGGGCTATGGCTACACCTTC.

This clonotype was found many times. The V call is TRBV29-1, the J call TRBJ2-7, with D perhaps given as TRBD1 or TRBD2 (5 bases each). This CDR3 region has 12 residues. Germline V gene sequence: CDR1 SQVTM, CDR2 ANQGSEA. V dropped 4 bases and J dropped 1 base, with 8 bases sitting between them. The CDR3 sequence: CSVVGTSYEQYF. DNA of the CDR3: TGCAGCGTTGTTGGGACGTCCTACGAGCAGTACTTC.

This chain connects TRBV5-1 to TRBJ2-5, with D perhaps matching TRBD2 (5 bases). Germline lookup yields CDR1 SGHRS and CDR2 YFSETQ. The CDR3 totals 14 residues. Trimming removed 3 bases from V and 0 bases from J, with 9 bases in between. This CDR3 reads CASSSEGYQETQYF. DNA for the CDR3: TGCGCCAGCAGCTCCGAGGGCTACCAAGAGACCCAGTACTTC.

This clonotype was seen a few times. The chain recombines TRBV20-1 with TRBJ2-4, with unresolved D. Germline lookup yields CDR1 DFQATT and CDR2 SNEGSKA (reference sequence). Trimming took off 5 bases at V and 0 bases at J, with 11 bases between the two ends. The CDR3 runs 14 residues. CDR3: CSAQSSIAKNIQYF. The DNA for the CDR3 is TGCAGTGCTCAGTCCTCAATAGCCAAAAACATTCAGTACTTC.

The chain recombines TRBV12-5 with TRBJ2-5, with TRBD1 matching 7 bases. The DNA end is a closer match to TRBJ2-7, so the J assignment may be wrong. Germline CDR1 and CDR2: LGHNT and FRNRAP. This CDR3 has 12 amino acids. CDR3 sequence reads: CASGSTGDEQYF. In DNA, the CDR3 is TGTGCTAGTGGCTCTACAGGGGACGAGCAGTACTTC.

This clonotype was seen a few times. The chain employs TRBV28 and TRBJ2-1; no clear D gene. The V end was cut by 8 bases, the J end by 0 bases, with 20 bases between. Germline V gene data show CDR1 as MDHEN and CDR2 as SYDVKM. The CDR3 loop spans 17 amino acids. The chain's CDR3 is CASSRSRPESSYNEQFF. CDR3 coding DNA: TGTGCCAGCTCCAGGTCCCGCCCGGAGAGCTCCTACAATGAGCAGTTCTTC.

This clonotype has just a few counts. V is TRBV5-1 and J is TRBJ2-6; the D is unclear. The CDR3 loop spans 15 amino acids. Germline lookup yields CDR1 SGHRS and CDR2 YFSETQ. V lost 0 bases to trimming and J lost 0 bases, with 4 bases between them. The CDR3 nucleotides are TGCGCCAGCAGCTTGGTGATCTCTGGGGCCAACGTCCTGACTTTC. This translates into CASSLVISGANVLTF. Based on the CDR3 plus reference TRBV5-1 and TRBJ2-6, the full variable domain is KAGVTQTPRYLIKTRGQQVTLSCSPISGHRSVSWYQQTPGQGLQFLFEYFSETQRNKGNFPGRFSGRQFSNSRSEMNVSTLELGDSALYLCASSLVISGANVLTFGAGSRLTVL.